These 21 T cell receptor beta chains share one sample of origin, sequenced in a study of blood T cell repertoires in COVID-19. Data came from immunoSEQ multiplex PCR; TCRdb stores just in-frame clones and leaves some out. This table has about 250,000 clones, about nine tenths appearing once. The sample taken for sequencing was peripheral blood. The receptors derive from a woman in her thirties with COVID-19, enrolled during active disease.

To note about this clone: One end of the junction varies from germline; a read error may be responsible. V is TRBV7-7 and J is TRBJ2-3; the D gene is possibly TRBD1 (6 bases). Looked up from germline, CDR1 is SSHAT and CDR2 is FNYEAQ (reference sequence). This CDR3 spans 15 amino acids. In nucleotides, the CDR3 is TGTGCTAGCAGCTTAGCCCACAGGGTAACAGATACGCAGTATTTT. It translates to CASSLAHRVTDTQYF.

V is TRBV2 and J is TRBJ1-2, with a weak D call TRBD1 (5 bases). The germline gives CDR1 SNHLY, CDR2 FYNNEI. The CDR3 is 14 amino acids. V lost 3 bases and J 2 bases, leaving 10 bases between the germline ends. The chain's CDR3 is CASSEGGSNYGYTF. The CDR3 DNA follows: TGTGCCAGCAGTGAGGGGGGGTCCAACTATGGCTACACCTTC. Full variable domain (missing parts from reference TRBV2 and TRBJ1-2): EPEVTQTPSHQVTQMGQEVILRCVPISNHLYFYWYRQILGQKVEFLVSFYNNEISEKSEIFDDQFSVERPDGSNFTLKIRSTKLEDSAMYFCASSEGGSNYGYTFGSGTRLTVV.

V gene TRBV5-1 combines with J gene TRBJ1-6; D is undetermined. Per germline, CDR1 SGHRS and CDR2 YFSETQ. This CDR3 has 16 amino acids. Deletions cut 0 bases from V and 8 bases from J, with 15 bases between. The CDR3: CASSLVGRGGYSPLHF. DNA for the CDR3: TGCGCCAGCAGCTTGGTGGGGAGAGGTGGTTATTCACCCCTCCACTTT. The full variable domain, rest sourced from reference TRBV5-1 and TRBJ1-6, is KAGVTQTPRYLIKTRGQQVTLSCSPISGHRSVSWYQQTPGQGLQFLFEYFSETQRNKGNFPGRFSGRQFSNSRSEMNVSTLELGDSALYLCASSLVGRGGYSPLHFGNGTRLTVT.

V and J are TRBV28 and TRBJ2-7, with D unclear. Germline V lookup: CDR1 MDHEN, CDR2 SYDVKM. V was cut by 8 bases and J by 4 bases, with 15 bases left in between. The CDR3 length is 13 residues. CDR3 region: CASASSGLYEQYF. CDR3 coding DNA: TGTGCCAGCGCATCATCTGGTCTATACGAGCAGTACTTC.

The chain has TRBV3-1 (or the pseudogene TRBV3-2) and TRBJ2-1, with D unresolved. Germline CDR1 reads LGHDT; CDR2 reads YNNKEL (reference sequence). The CDR3 runs 14 residues. V lost 1 base, J lost 6 bases, and 10 bases lay in between. CDR3 nucleotide sequence: TGTGCCAGCAGCCAAGCGAGGATCTCCAATGAGCAGTTCTTC. Its protein product is CASSQARISNEQFF.

The CDR3 sequence: CASSLRGTGGVGSGEKLFF. The CDR3 nucleotides read TGTGCCAGCAGCCTGCGTGGGACAGGGGGCGTTGGCAGTGGTGAAAAACTGTTTTTT. The chain joins TRBV3-1 (or the pseudogene TRBV3-2) to TRBJ1-4, with 12 bases aligning to TRBD1. V dropped 4 bases and J dropped 7; count of bases not matched to a gene: 16. This CDR3 has 19 amino acids. CDR1 is LGHDT, CDR2 YNNKEL, per germline (reference sequence).

The rearrangement links TRBV7-9 to TRBJ2-7; no clear D gene. This CDR3 is built from 14 residues. The V gene's germline CDR1 is SEHNR and CDR2 FQNEAQ (reference sequence). Trimming removed 2 bases at V and 0 bases at J, with 8 bases between. CDR3 coding DNA: TGTGCCAGCAGCTTACAGTGGAGCTCCTACGAGCAGTACTTC. Translating gives CASSLQWSSYEQYF.

DNA of the CDR3: TGTGCCAGCAATCAGGGGGCGTACACTGAAGCTTTCTTT. Translated: CASNQGAYTEAFF. V usage is TRBV19 and J usage is TRBJ1-1, with 8 bases aligning to TRBD1. J was trimmed by 3 bases and V by 9 bases; bases with no gene match: 6. Germline lookup yields CDR1 LNHDA and CDR2 SQIVND (reference sequence). This CDR3 is 13 amino acids long.

This clone was recorded many times. This sequence joins TRBV4-1 and TRBJ1-4, with 7 bases that match TRBD1. This CDR3 is built from 16 residues. V lost 1 base, J lost 6 bases, and 8 bases stayed unmatched. The V gene's germline CDR1 is MGHRA and CDR2 YSYEKL. CDR3 residues: CASSQGRDSGYEKLFF. The DNA of the CDR3 is TGCGCCAGCAGCCAAGGTCGGGACAGCGGGTATGAAAAACTGTTTTTT.

This clone has a single count. V is TRBV11-3 and J is TRBJ1-1, with 9 bases identical to TRBD1. J gave up 3 bases and V 5 bases, and 7 bases lay outside the gene matches. Germline V CDR1 and CDR2: SGHNT, YENEEA. The CDR3 spans 15 residues. CDR3 nucleotides: TGTGCCAGCAGCCCGGGGACAGGGCGGGACACTGAAGCTTTCTTT. As protein: CASSPGTGRDTEAFF.

The chain combines TRBV5-1 with TRBJ2-7; 7 bases fit TRBD1. Looked up from germline, CDR1 is SGHRS and CDR2 is YFSETQ. The J segment lost 7 bases and the V segment lost 0 bases, leaving 10 bases of the junction unmatched. This CDR3 comprises 15 residues. The CDR3 region has the DNA TGCGCCAGCAGCTTGGGAGGGACAGCCTTGTCAGAGCAGTACGTC. This gives the protein CASSLGGTALSEQYV.

The chain combines TRBV10-3 with TRBJ2-7, with D uncertain. V lost 6 bases, J lost 2 bases, and 8 bases lay in between. This CDR3 is built from 12 residues. Germline CDR1 and CDR2: ENHRY and SYGVKD. CDR3 bases: TGTGCCATCAGCCGACACCCCTACGAGCAGTACTTC. It translates to CAISRHPYEQYF.

V gene TRBV6-5 combines with J gene TRBJ1-4, with D maybe TRBD1 (6 bases). V lost 3 bases to trimming and J lost 0 bases, with 11 bases between them. This CDR3 has 16 amino acids. The V gene's germline CDR1 is MNHEY and CDR2 SVGAGI. Written as DNA, the CDR3 is TGTGCCAGCAGTTATAGGGACATCTCAACTAATGAAAAACTGTTTTTT. The encoded protein is CASSYRDISTNEKLFF.

This clone was detected many times. The chain recombines TRBV6-2 or TRBV6-3 with TRBJ2-3, with TRBD2 matching over 14 bases. CDR3 size: 17 residues. With 5 bases clipped from V and 2 bases from J, the junction kept 6 bases outside the gene matches. From germline, CDR1 is MNHEY and CDR2 SVGEGT. CDR3 coding DNA: TGTGCCAGCAGTCAAGTGACTAGCGGGAGGGACACAGATACGCAGTATTTT. This translates into CASSQVTSGRDTDTQYF.

J is TRBJ2-3 and V is TRBV5-4, with D tentatively TRBD2 (6 bases). The germline CDR1 and CDR2 sequences are SGHNT and YYREEE (reference sequence). The CDR3 is 16 residues long. V dropped 7 bases and J dropped 0 bases, with 18 bases sitting between them. DNA of the CDR3: TGTGCCAGCGGCCGGAATGGAGGGACTAGCACAGATACGCAGTATTTT. It encodes CASGRNGGTSTDTQYF.

The chain recombines TRBV7-2 with TRBJ2-5, with D possibly being TRBD1 (6 bases). The CDR3 is 16 residues long. Germline lookup yields CDR1 SGHTA and CDR2 FQGNSA. The V end was cut by 1 base, the J end by 1 base, with 13 bases between. Written as DNA, the CDR3 is TGTGCCAGCAGCTTAGTCCCACAGGGCGTCCAAGAGACCCAGTACTTC. It translates to CASSLVPQGVQETQYF.

The chain links TRBV5-6 to TRBJ2-7; possibly TRBD1 for D (6 bases). The CDR3 totals 15 residues. V lost 0 bases and J lost 3, with 13 bases in between. Germline CDR1 reads SGHDT; CDR2 reads YYEEEE. The CDR3 loop is CASSLAQGIDYEQYF. As DNA, the CDR3 is TGTGCCAGCAGCTTGGCCCAGGGGATCGACTACGAGCAGTACTTC.

This chain joins TRBV5-1 and TRBJ1-5, with 8 nucleotides matching TRBD1. The CDR3 loop spans 17 amino acids. The germline gives CDR1 SGHRS, CDR2 YFSETQ. V dropped 4 bases and J dropped 3; count of bases not matched to a gene: 12. CDR3 in amino acids: CASSLNPGQGDNQPQHF. In nucleotides, the CDR3 is TGCGCCAGCAGCCTTAACCCTGGACAGGGCGACAATCAGCCCCAGCATTTT.

This sequence joins TRBV28 and TRBJ1-2; D unresolved. The germline CDR1 and CDR2 sequences are MDHEN and SYDVKM. The CDR3 runs 15 residues. Trimming cost V 6 bases and J 3 bases, with 17 bases left between them. CDR3 region: CASRAARWVDYGYTF. CDR3 coding DNA: TGTGCCAGCAGGGCGGCCCGGTGGGTAGACTATGGCTACACCTTC.

The chain uses TRBV2 and TRBJ2-4; D not certain. Germline V gene data show CDR1 as SNHLY and CDR2 as FYNNEI. V shed 8 bases and J shed 1 base, with 12 bases lying between them. CDR3 length equals 14 residues. The CDR3 region has the DNA TGTGCCAGCCGGCCCAGCGAGGCCAAAAACATTCAGTACTTC. It codes for CASRPSEAKNIQYF.

The J gene is TRBJ1-3, the V gene TRBV6-5; no firm D call. The ends were cut back, 4 bases at V and 4 bases at J, with 8 bases in the middle. CDR1 and CDR2 from the germline V gene are MNHEY and SVGAGI. The CDR3 spans 13 residues. For the CDR3, the DNA is TGTGCCAGCAGTTCGGGAGTCGGAAACACCATATATTTT. Translated: CASSSGVGNTIYF.